This entry features one T cell receptor (beta chain) sequence. Its antigen is still unknown. This entry comes from a study of cytomegalovirus exposure and HLA in healthy donors. The CDR3 extends over 15 amino acids. CDR1 and CDR2 (germline): SNHLY, FYNNEI. The J segment lost 5 bases and the V segment lost 4 bases, leaving 7 bases of the junction unmatched. The data were produced by immunoSEQ multiplex PCR, yet TCRdb's version contains in-frame clones alone and is incomplete. This table has about 65,000 clones, 90% to 95% appearing once. Study results and limitations: Cytomegalovirus status was reportedly diagnosed by the classifier with high sensitivity and specificity. The study put around 180 TCR beta chains on its list as cytomegalovirus-associated.

The sequence came from a young woman in good health and CMV-seronegative. V usage is TRBV2 and J usage is TRBJ2-7, with 11 bases aligning to TRBD1. Material for sequencing was PBMCs. The CDR3 DNA reads as TGTGCCAGCAGTGTGGGGACAGGGGGATTCCACGAGCAGTACTTC. It encodes CASSVGTGGFHEQYF.